This T cell receptor (beta chain) was captured in a study of blood T cell repertoires in COVID-19. What the recovered Cohort 3 donors had was two negative PCRs, clearance, or symptom resolution. Profiled with immunoSEQ multiplex PCR; TCRdb holds only in-frame clones, not every one. This table has a few hundred thousand clones, roughly 90% appearing once. Germline assignment: CDR1 LNHDA and CDR2 SQIVND (reference sequence). This CDR3 is 14 amino acids long. V was trimmed by 6 bases and J by 5 bases, leaving 16 bases between them. V usage is TRBV19 and J usage is TRBJ2-5; possible D gene TRBD2, 6 bases. The origin of this receptor is a woman between 50 and 59 years old who had recovered from COVID-19. Material: PBMCs or T cells enriched from blood (not recorded which). This CDR3 reads CASSMPGLRETQYF. CDR3 DNA sequence: TGTGCCAGTAGCATGCCGGGACTTAGGGAGACCCAGTACTTC.